The clone carrying this TCR beta chain was seen only a few times. Every individual TCR cDNA molecule carried its own unique molecular identifier, which allowed correction of PCR and sequencing errors. TCRdb passed the 5' RACE reads through MiXCR, listing each CDR3 protein once. The table shows around 110,000 distinct CDR3 sequences, with more than 10% occurring only once. These data are taken from a study of spatial heterogeneity in lung cancer. The CDR3 consists of 15 residues. Germline V gene sequence: CDR1 DFQATT, CDR2 SNEGSKA (reference sequence). The trim removed 5 bases at V and 3 bases at J, leaving 7 bases unmatched. Documented time point: blood at routine non-recurrence follow-up after resection. In each case, whole RNA from tumor, nontumor lung or frozen PBMC was sequenced unsorted.

This TCR came from a male donor with early-stage non-small cell lung cancer. The source was PBMCs, collected at follow-up. The chain is built from TRBV20-1 and TRBJ2-5, with 12 bases lining up with TRBD2. In nucleotides, the CDR3 is TGCAGTGCTCCTAGACTAGCGGGGGCCAAAGAGACCCAGTACTTC. This translates into CSAPRLAGAKETQYF.